This TCR beta chain is drawn from a study of a mutant IDH1 vaccine in newly diagnosed glioma. Study context: Former treatment meant radiotherapy, temozolomide, or both; the majority had gotten both.

Germline loops: CDR1 SGHRS, CDR2 YFSETQ. The CDR3 is made up of 12 amino acids. V was trimmed by 2 bases and J by 6 bases, leaving 8 bases between them. On this clone itself: Antigen unknown. This sample also contains other DNA sequences that code for the same CDR3.

Indicated time point: week 47, end of study. Every single dose of the vaccine, 300 ug of mutant IDH1 20-mer peptide, came with topical imiquimod. Patients had eight vaccinations, in weeks 1, 3, 5, 7, 11, 15, 19 and 23. New WHO grade 3 or 4 astrocytomas that were IDH1-mutant and ATRX-lost occurred in the donors. Study results and caveats: Vaccine-induced immune responses occurred in 90% to 95% of patients.

Method: immunoSEQ multiplex PCR; TCRdb's copy keeps in-frame clones and lacks some. The sample comprises tens of thousands of clones, roughly 80% of which are singletons, and more than 3% rests with the top ten. This chain links TRBV5-1 with TRBJ1-2; D ambiguous. Specimen: PBMCs, collected from a glioma patient whose treatment included an IDH1 peptide vaccine. This TCR came from a woman aged 50 to 65 with glioma. CDR3 nucleotide sequence: TGCGCCAGCAGCTTAGACACCCATGGCTACACCTTC. Encoded protein: CASSLDTHGYTF.